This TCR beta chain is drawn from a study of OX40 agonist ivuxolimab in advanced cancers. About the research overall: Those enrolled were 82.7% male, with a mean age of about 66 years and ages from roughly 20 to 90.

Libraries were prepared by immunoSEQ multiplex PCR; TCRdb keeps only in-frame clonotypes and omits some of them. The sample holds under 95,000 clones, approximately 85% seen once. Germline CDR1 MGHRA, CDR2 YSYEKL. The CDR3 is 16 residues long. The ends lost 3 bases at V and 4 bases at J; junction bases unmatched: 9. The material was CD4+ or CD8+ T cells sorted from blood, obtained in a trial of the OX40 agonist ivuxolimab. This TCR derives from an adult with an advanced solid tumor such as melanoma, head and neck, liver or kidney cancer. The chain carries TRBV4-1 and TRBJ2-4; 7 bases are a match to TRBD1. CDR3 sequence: CASSQTGPLVKNIQYF. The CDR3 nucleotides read TGCGCCAGCAGCCAGACAGGGCCTCTTGTTAAAAACATTCAGTACTTC.